Below, one T cell receptor beta chain is given with its context. Its antigen is still unknown. No qualities accompany the bases; no much larger clone lies one base away. The cohort comprised fewer than 700 healthy bone marrow donors. All cohort members were sampled while nominally healthy, although unrecorded immune exposures were likely present. The donor was CMV seronegative and belonged to the group of around 350 seronegative cohort members. A peripheral blood sample was collected from each donor, and TCR beta sequencing was performed on peripheral blood mononuclear cells. The Qiagen DNeasy Blood Extraction Kit was used to extract genomic DNA from the blood cell samples. The data stem from a study of cytomegalovirus exposure and HLA in healthy donors (dated by TCRdb to about 2017). For context, the study as a whole: In an earlier analysis of under 600 of the donors, less than 350 Gb of sequence data and 90 million to 120 million unique TCR beta sequences from roughly 180 million T cells were reported. High-throughput TCR immunosequencing, statistical association of individual TCRs with disease status, and machine learning were combined to predict cytomegalovirus infection status. The T cell repertoires of some 700 subjects were profiled by immunosequencing and related to cytomegalovirus serostatus. In a later genetic analysis, genome-wide SNP genotypes for about 55% of the 666 donors were used, and that subset was treated as a discovery cohort. The number of donors typed differed by locus, with 629-630 for A, B, C, DRB1 and DQB1, 522 for DQA1, nearly 610 for DPA1, and under 490 for DPB1. The study was designed to test whether signatures of past pathogen exposure could be identified by cataloging public T cell receptors. Along with the approximately 700-subject first cohort, a separate validation cohort of over a hundred different subjects was used. Roughly 5 DR-DQ haplotypes were treated as single units for association and clustering because of strong linkage in the cohort. Rather than drawing on any new phenotypic data, the later analysis identified candidate immune exposures from TCR beta sequences and the way those sequences occurred across donors. A later analysis re-analyzed previously published TCR beta repertoires from approximately 670 donors and added high-resolution HLA genotyping to study TCR occurrence patterns. The genetic ancestry cluster associated with self-reported Caucasian donors included roughly 84% of the approximately 400 genotyped donors. HLA typing included class I and class II loci at four-digit resolution. About 300 gigabases of sequencing data and 70 million to 85 million unique TCR sequences were included in an early release covering around 650 HLA-typed donors. Among almost 400 genotyped donors of the cohort, an average of roughly 240,000 unique TCR beta nucleotide sequences were sequenced per donor, around a sixth of them non-productive. An earlier analysis of 587 of the donors used high-throughput TCR beta sequencing to judge whether each TCR beta V gene segment behaved as functional or pseudogenic. Donor age, sex, ethnicity and CMV serostatus were compiled alongside the repertoire data. Every discovery cohort repertoire had been produced on one sequencing platform.

What the work shows at the level of the full study, not this receptor alone: The 87-base-pair reads could not distinguish some IMGT-functional V segments, including TRBV6-2 and TRBV6-3, so those segments were excluded. The presence/absence analyses assumed that sequencing depth was roughly uniform across donors, and that assumption may not be true. Only TCR beta chains were sequenced in this cohort, and the absence of alpha or paired-chain data limited detectable features. In a later analysis, most CMV-associated TCR beta chains were found to appear HLA-restricted, with HLA associations seemingly driven largely by CMV exposure. The sequencing pipeline was judged likely to have produced a cluster of highly shared sequence variants as a technical artifact. The earlier analysis of around 600 of the donors excluded 15 to 20 rarely observed V segments, including chromosome 9 orphons, because counts were too low. According to the authors, the approach could potentially be generalized to other disease states and immunological phenotypes. In an earlier analysis of over 550 of the donors, most TCR beta V segments were observed in productive rearrangements about 87% or about 30% of the time, broadly matching IMGT annotations. For the cohort, immune exposure information was limited to CMV serostatus. In a later analysis, the rate of TCR association differed among HLA loci, with DRB1 alleles having the most associated TCRs and HLA-C alleles having the fewest. An association between a missense DCLRE1C variant and V-gene and J-gene trimming of TCR beta chains was found in a later genetic analysis and replicated in an independent cohort. Because HLA typing was unavailable for some donors at each locus, only the typed subset was used in association tests. Most TCR sequences were seen in very few donors, while some public TCRs were found in many individuals. According to a later analysis, parvovirus B19, influenza, CMV and Epstein-Barr virus appeared linked to several top co-occurrence clusters. In a later analysis, around 17,000 TCR beta sequences were associated with specific HLA alleles at a false discovery rate of 0.05. When HLA alleles, especially DR and DQ, strongly co-occurred, TCR associations were difficult to assign to individual alleles. A further reported finding was that TCR beta sequences accurately predicted the HLA-A and HLA-B alleles for most subjects in the first cohort. A later analysis found that HLA-associated TCR beta chains were more clonally expanded and had lower generation probabilities than equally common non-associated chains. The classifier was reported to diagnose cytomegalovirus status with high specificity and sensitivity in both the original and validation cohorts. A total of about 180 TCR beta chains were listed by the study as associated with cytomegalovirus. Three of the identified cytomegalovirus-associated TCR beta chains were confirmed in vitro to be specific for cytomegalovirus antigens. Correlated functional status among segregating V segments might reflect linkage disequilibrium, but an unknown experimental factor could not be ruled out. In a later genetic analysis, fewer N-insertions in productive TCRs were reported among donors in an Asian-associated ancestry cluster than the approximately 670-donor mean.

Libraries were prepared through the immunoSEQ multiplex PCR assay. The multiplex PCR relied on a mix of 60 forward primers for TCR Vbeta segments and 13 reverse primers for TCR Jbeta segments. The CDR3 region of rearranged TCR beta genes was amplified from genomic DNA with a multiplex PCR assay. Amplified TCR beta libraries were sequenced as 87-base-pair reads on the Illumina HiSeq System. The study's own analysis went as follows. A later analysis counted about 80 million unique TCR beta chains across the roughly 700 repertoires, and 10 million to 12 million of these chains were shared by at least two donors. Raw reads were error-corrected and collapsed into unique sequences with a nearest-neighbor algorithm that merged closely related sequences to remove PCR and sequencing errors. CDR3 sequences were aligned to IMGT reference sequences to assign V, D and J gene segments. Each retained sequence needed at least a six-nucleotide match to both a V gene segment and a J gene segment. Rearrangements were classified as productive when the CDR3 lacked stop codons and remained in frame with V and J, and all other rearrangements were classified as non-productive. CDR3 was defined according to IMGT convention as the region running from the second conserved V-encoded cysteine to the conserved J-encoded phenylalanine. The earlier analysis of fewer than 700 of the donors excluded sequences that lacked an unambiguous match to a single V gene segment. An earlier analysis of 587 of the donors classified V segments as functional when productive rearrangements were above 56.7% and as segregating when the standard deviation between donors was above 5%. To diagnose cytomegalovirus status from the catalog of TCR beta chain sequences, a statistical classification framework was built. In a later analysis, TCR nucleotide sequences were compared against IMGT/GENE-DB human TR gene sequences so that V and J genes could be assigned. In a later analysis, CDR3 sequences and most-parsimonious VDJ recombination scenarios were assigned using the TCRdist pipeline. A later analysis defined each TCR beta chain by its CDR3 amino acid sequence plus V-gene family, and excluded reads lacking a unique V-gene family. As a way to deal with suspected cross-contamination and a sequencing artifact, a later analysis dropped under 600 nucleotide sequences that were highly shared and had low generation probability. A later analysis calculated a clonal expansion index for each public chain from normalized within-repertoire ranks of inferred template counts. In a later analysis, generation probabilities were computed using a VDJ recombination model fitted to out-of-frame rearrangements, and the results were checked against IGoR. In a later analysis, TCR-TCR, TCR-HLA and TCR-CMV co-occurrence was scored with hypergeometric tests, and a repertoire-size bias correction was applied to TCR pairs. To estimate false discovery rates, a later analysis permuted the HLA or CMV assignments 20 times. A later analysis grouped co-occurring TCRs with DBSCAN, adding TCRdist sequence similarity when clustering within HLA-allele-positive subsets. Co-occurrence clustering excluded repertoires with fewer than 30,000 or more than 120,000 public chains, plus five with anomalous nucleotide sharing. The clones in this table, taken by TCRdb from immuneACCESS, are in-frame only. Not every clone is retained; where verified, under half of the shortfall comes from an unresolved V gene, and the cause of the rest is unknown. V and J calls and clone size are copied from that table; D and trimming were computed from the DNA. Across this sample there are roughly 200,000 clones, with 86% seen only once. Jointly, the top ten make up 0.31% of the sample.

V loses 5 bases at its end and J loses 3 bases; junction bases beyond the gene matches: 4. The germline V gene (reference sequence) gives CDR1 as MNHEY and CDR2 as SMNVEV. The CDR3 measures 14 amino acids from cysteine to phenylalanine. Kept here is only the CDR3 DNA, which spans 42 bases and is read in frame from base 1. The chain employs TRBV27 and TRBJ2-3, with 8 middle bases fitting TRBD2. Sequencing used PBMCs. This clonotype was sampled from a woman aged 25 to 39 in good health and CMV-seronegative. The DNA is TGTGCCAGCAGTCCATTAGCGGGGACAGATACGCAGTATTTT. It translates as CASSPLAGTDTQYF.